This T cell receptor beta chain emerged from a study of cytomegalovirus exposure and HLA in healthy donors. General observations from the study: An analysis was carried out later, and it reportedly showed fewer N-insertions in an Asian-associated ancestry cluster than the approximately 680-donor mean. The productive fraction for most TCR beta V segments was about 87% or about 30% in an earlier analysis.

The CDR3 is made up of 17 amino acids. V lost 6 bases and J lost 2, with 22 bases in between. In the PCR, 60 Vbeta and 13 Jbeta primers were used. Clones were sequenced by immunoSEQ multiplex PCR, and TCRdb holds only the in-frame ones, with some missing. The repertoire shows roughly 58,000 clones; the top ten hold approximately 10%. About this clone: The antigen is unknown.

The sample taken for sequencing was PBMCs. The clonotype originates from a woman in her forties or fifties in good health and CMV-seropositive. This chain uses TRBV6-7 with TRBJ1-2, with D possibly matching TRBD1 (5 bases). TRBV6-7 is sorted into the ORF group, with uncertain function. CDR3 nucleotide sequence: TGTGCCAGCAGCAACCAACTCCCTTGGGAGGGGAACTATGGCTACACCTTC. It codes for CASSNQLPWEGNYGYTF.